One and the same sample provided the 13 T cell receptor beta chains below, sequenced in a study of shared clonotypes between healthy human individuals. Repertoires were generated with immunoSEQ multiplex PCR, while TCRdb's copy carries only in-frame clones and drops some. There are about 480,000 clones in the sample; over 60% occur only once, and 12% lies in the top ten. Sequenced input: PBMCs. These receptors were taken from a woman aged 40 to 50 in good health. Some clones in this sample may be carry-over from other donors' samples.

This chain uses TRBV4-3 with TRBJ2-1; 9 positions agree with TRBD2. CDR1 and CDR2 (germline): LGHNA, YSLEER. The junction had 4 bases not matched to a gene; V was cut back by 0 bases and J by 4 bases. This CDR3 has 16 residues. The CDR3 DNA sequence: TGCGCCAGCAGCCAAGATCAACTAGCGGGTTACAATGAGCAGTTCTTC. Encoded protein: CASSQDQLAGYNEQFF.

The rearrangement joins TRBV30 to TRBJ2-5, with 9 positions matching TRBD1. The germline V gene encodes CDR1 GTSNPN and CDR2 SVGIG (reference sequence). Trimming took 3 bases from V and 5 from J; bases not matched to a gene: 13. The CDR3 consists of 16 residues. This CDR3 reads CAWSKGQGKNGETQYF. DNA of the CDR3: TGTGCCTGGAGCAAAGGACAGGGGAAAAACGGGGAGACCCAGTACTTC.

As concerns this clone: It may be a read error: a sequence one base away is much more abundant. CDR3 loop: CSGATGINTEAFF. As DNA, the CDR3 is TGCAGCGGCGCTACAGGGATAAACACTGAAGCTTTCTTT. V and J are TRBV29-1 and TRBJ1-1, with D possibly matching TRBD1 (6 bases). Germline CDR1 SQVTM, CDR2 ANQGSEA. V lost 7 bases to trimming and J lost 2 bases, with 14 bases between them. The length of the CDR3 is 13 residues.

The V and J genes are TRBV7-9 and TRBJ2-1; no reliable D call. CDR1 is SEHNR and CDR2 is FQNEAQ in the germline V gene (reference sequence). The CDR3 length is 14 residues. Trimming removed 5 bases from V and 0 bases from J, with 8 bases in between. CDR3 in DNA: TGTGCCAGCAGCGCCGGGTCCTCCTACAATGAGCAGTTCTTC. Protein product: CASSAGSSYNEQFF.

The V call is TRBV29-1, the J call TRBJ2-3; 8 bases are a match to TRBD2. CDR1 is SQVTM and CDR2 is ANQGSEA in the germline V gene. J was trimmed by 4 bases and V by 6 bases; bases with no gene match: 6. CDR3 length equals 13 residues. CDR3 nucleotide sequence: TGCAGCGTGCAGCGGGAGCCCCCAGATACGCAGTATTTT. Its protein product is CSVQREPPDTQYF.

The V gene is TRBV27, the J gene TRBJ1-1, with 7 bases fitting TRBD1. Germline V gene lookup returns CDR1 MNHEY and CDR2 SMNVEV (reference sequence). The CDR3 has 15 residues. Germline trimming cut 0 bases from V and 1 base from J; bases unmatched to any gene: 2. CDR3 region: CASSLSTGPNTEAFF. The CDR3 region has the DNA TGTGCCAGCAGTTTATCGACAGGGCCGAACACTGAAGCTTTCTTT.

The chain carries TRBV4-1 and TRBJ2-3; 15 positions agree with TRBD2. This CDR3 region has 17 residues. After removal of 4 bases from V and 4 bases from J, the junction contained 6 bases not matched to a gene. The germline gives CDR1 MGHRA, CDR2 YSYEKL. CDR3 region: CASSLAGLAGGADTQYF. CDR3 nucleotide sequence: TGCGCCAGCAGCCTAGCGGGACTAGCGGGAGGAGCAGATACGCAGTATTTT.

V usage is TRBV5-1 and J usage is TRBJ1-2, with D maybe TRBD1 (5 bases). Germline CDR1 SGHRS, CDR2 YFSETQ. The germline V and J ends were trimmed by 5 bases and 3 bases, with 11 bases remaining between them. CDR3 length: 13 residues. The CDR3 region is CASSKLGDYGYTF. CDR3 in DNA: TGCGCCAGCAGTAAATTAGGGGACTATGGCTACACCTTC.

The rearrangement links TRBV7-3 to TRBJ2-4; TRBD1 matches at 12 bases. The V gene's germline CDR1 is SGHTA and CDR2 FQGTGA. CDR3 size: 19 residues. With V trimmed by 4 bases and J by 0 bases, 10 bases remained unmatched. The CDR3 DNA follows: TGTGCCAGCAGCTATCACCGGGACAGGGGGCTCGGAGCCAAAAACATTCAGTACTTC. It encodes CASSYHRDRGLGAKNIQYF. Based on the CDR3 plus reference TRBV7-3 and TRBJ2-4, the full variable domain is GAGVSQTPSNKVTEKGKYVELRCDPISGHTALYWYRQSLGQGPEFLIYFQGTGAADDSGLPNDRFFAVRPEGSVSTLKIQRTERGDSAVYLCASSYHRDRGLGAKNIQYFGAGTRLSVL.

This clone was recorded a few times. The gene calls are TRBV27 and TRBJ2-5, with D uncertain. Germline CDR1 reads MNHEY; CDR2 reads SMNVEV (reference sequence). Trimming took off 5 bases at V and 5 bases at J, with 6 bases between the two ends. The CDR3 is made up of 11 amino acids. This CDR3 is CASSRSETQYF. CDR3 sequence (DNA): TGTGCCAGCAGTAGGTCGGAGACCCAGTACTTC.

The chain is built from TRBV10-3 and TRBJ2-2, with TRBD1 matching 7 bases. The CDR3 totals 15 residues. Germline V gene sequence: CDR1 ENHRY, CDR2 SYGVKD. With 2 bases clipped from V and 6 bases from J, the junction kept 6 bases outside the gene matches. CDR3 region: CAISEPGQVAGELFF. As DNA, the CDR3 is TGTGCCATCAGTGAGCCCGGACAGGTAGCCGGGGAGCTGTTTTTT.

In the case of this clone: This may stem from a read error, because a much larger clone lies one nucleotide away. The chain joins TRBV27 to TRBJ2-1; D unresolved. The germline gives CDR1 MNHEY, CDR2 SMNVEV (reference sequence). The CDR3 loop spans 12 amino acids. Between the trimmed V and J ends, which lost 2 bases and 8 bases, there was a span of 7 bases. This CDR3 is CASSLGGDEQFF. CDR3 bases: TGTGCCAGCAGTTTAGGTGGGGATGAGCAGTTCTTC.

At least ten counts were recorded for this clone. CDR3: CAWSRQANEAFF. Here the CDR3 DNA reads TGTGCCTGGAGTAGACAGGCGAATGAAGCTTTCTTT. The genes are TRBV30 and TRBJ1-1; weak D call: TRBD1 (6 bases). This CDR3 comprises 12 residues. Between the trimmed V and J ends, which lost 2 bases and 7 bases, there was a span of 11 bases. Germline CDR1 reads GTSNPN; CDR2 reads SVGIG (reference sequence).